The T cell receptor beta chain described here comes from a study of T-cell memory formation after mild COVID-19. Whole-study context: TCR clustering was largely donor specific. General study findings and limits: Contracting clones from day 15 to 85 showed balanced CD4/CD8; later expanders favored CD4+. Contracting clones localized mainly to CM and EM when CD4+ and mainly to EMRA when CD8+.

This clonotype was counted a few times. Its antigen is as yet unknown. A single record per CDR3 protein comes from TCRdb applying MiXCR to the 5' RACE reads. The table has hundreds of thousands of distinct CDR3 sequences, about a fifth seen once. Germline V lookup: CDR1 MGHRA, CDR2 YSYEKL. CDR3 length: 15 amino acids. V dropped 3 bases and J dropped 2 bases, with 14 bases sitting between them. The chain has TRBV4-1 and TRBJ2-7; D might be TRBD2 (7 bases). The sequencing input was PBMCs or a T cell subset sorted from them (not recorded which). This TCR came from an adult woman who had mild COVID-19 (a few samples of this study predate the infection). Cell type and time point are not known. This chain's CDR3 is CASSHATGGPYEQYF. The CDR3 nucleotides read TGCGCCAGCAGCCACGCAACCGGGGGGCCCTACGAGCAGTACTTC.